The 8 T cell receptor beta chains below come from one sample, sequenced in a study of Ad26.COV2.S vaccination and SARS-CoV-2 variants. Only in-frame clones appear in the TCRdb table, and some are missing; sequencing was by immunoSEQ multiplex PCR. The sample lists approximately 97,000 clones, over 70% seen once, with 15% to 20% in the top ten. This specimen consisted of peripheral blood, obtained after recovery from COVID-19. These receptors all come from a human donor who had recovered from COVID-19.

This chain uses TRBV2 with TRBJ2-5; D remains ambiguous. CDR1 SNHLY and CDR2 FYNNEI come from the germline V gene. CDR3 length: 11 amino acids. Trimming cost V 6 bases and J 3 bases, with 5 bases left between them. In nucleotides, the CDR3 is TGTGCCAGCAGGTTCGAAGAGACCCAGTACTTC. This translates into CASRFEETQYF.

The chain employs TRBV4-1 and TRBJ1-1; TRBD1 is a possible D gene (6 bases). The V gene lost 1 base and the J gene lost 5 bases, with 20 bases spanning the gap. Looked up from germline, CDR1 is MGHRA and CDR2 is YSYEKL. The CDR3 loop spans 17 amino acids. The CDR3 sequence: CASSQVLVTGGSTEAFF. In DNA form, the CDR3 reads TGCGCCAGCAGCCAAGTTCTCGTGACAGGTGGTTCGACTGAAGCTTTCTTT.

The chain is built from TRBV5-1 and TRBJ2-1; D not resolved. V shed 1 base and J shed 1 base, with 6 bases lying between them. The CDR3 is made up of 14 amino acids. Germline CDR1 SGHRS, CDR2 YFSETQ. CDR3 in DNA: TGCGCCAGCAGCTTGAGGGTTTCCTACAATGAGCAGTTCTTC. Protein sequence: CASSLRVSYNEQFF.

The chain joins TRBV5-5 to TRBJ2-3; TRBD1 matches at 7 bases. Germline V gene sequence: CDR1 SGHKS, CDR2 YYEKEE (reference sequence). This CDR3 has 15 amino acids. V lost 2 bases to trimming and J lost 2 bases; unmatched junction nucleotides: 5. The CDR3 DNA reads as TGTGCCAGCAGCTTTACAGGGGCGAACACAGATACGCAGTATTTT. This encodes CASSFTGANTDTQYF.

The chain is built from TRBV5-1 and TRBJ1-4; no reliable D call. Germline V gives CDR1 SGHRS, CDR2 YFSETQ. The CDR3 sequence is 13 residues long. Trimming left V 6 bases short and J 10 bases short, with 16 bases between. As DNA, the CDR3 is TGCGCCAGCACTGCCGAACGGGATGGAAAACTGTTTTTT. It yields the protein CASTAERDGKLFF.

The chain joins TRBV12-5 to TRBJ1-1; 9 bases line up with TRBD1. CDR3 length: 13 amino acids. J was trimmed by 4 bases and V by 6 bases; bases with no gene match: 3. Germline values: CDR1 LGHNT, CDR2 FRNRAP. This CDR3 is CASGRQGGTEAFF. The DNA for the CDR3 is TGTGCTAGTGGCAGACAGGGGGGCACTGAAGCTTTCTTT.

The chain combines TRBV14 with TRBJ2-1; 12 bases fit TRBD2. The CDR3 is 19 residues long. The junction had 11 bases not matched to a gene; V was cut back by 0 bases and J by 5 bases. The V gene's germline CDR1 is SGHDN and CDR2 FVKESK. Here the CDR3 reads CASSQDLGYRLAGDNEQFF. The DNA for the CDR3 is TGTGCCAGCAGCCAAGATCTAGGGTACAGACTAGCGGGGGACAATGAGCAGTTCTTC.

The chain joins TRBV4-3 to TRBJ1-2; D not resolved. The germline V gene encodes CDR1 LGHNA and CDR2 YSLEER. This CDR3 contains 16 residues. Between the trimmed V and J ends, which lost 0 bases and 8 bases, there was a span of 19 bases. The CDR3 DNA sequence: TGCGCCAGCAGCCAAGATACTTCGGTCCGTTCTCGGGGCTACACCTTC. Encoded protein: CASSQDTSVRSRGYTF.